One sample yielded the 24 T cell receptor beta chains listed below, sequenced in a study of cytomegalovirus exposure and HLA in healthy donors. Primers included in the PCR were 60 Vbeta and 13 Jbeta primers. Here immunoSEQ multiplex PCR was the method, and the copy in TCRdb shows in-frame clones only, minus some. The sample carries about 160,000 clones, over 75% recorded once. Material for sequencing was PBMCs. The receptors originated from a woman in her 30s in good health and CMV-seronegative.

This clone was recorded a few times. The chain carries TRBV27 and TRBJ2-1; 15 bases agree with TRBD2. The germline V gene encodes CDR1 MNHEY and CDR2 SMNVEV (reference sequence). V was pared by 3 bases and J by 9 bases, with 6 bases of the junction left unmatched. The CDR3 extends over 16 amino acids. The CDR3 coding sequence is TGTGCCAGCAGTTTCGGTCGGACTAGCGGGGGGGCTGAGCAGTTCTTC. This gives the protein CASSFGRTSGGAEQFF.

This rearrangement joins TRBV5-1 to TRBJ2-3, with 16 positions matching TRBD2. Germline V gene data show CDR1 as SGHRS and CDR2 as YFSETQ. The CDR3 has 20 amino acids. V was pared by 4 bases and J by 0 bases, with 11 bases of the junction left unmatched. The CDR3 reads CASSAGTSGGALGSTDTQYF. In DNA form, the CDR3 reads TGCGCCAGCAGCGCCGGGACTAGCGGGGGGGCCTTGGGGAGCACAGATACGCAGTATTTT.

The CDR3 loop is CASSSRDREAPYEQYF. Here the CDR3 DNA reads TGTGCCAGCAGCTCCAGGGACAGGGAGGCCCCCTACGAGCAGTACTTC. The V and J genes are TRBV7-8 and TRBJ2-7, with 9 bases matching TRBD1. The germline V gene has CDR1 SGHVS and CDR2 FQNEAQ. The CDR3 has 16 residues. With V trimmed by 4 bases and J by 2 bases, 9 bases remained unmatched.

The CDR3 reads CASSVGPPGSEQETQYF. In DNA, the CDR3 is TGTGCCAGCAGCGTAGGGCCCCCCGGGAGCGAGCAAGAGACCCAGTACTTC. The rearrangement joins TRBV9 to TRBJ2-5, with a weak D call TRBD2 (6 bases). V lost 0 bases and J lost 2, with 17 bases in between. The CDR3 has 17 residues. Germline V CDR1 and CDR2: SGDLS, YYNGEE.

The table lists this clone with a few counts. V is TRBV11-2 and J is TRBJ2-7; D is perhaps TRBD1 (6 bases). Germline lookup yields CDR1 SGHAT and CDR2 FQNNGV. This CDR3 has 14 residues. The V end was cut by 5 bases, the J end by 2 bases, with 13 bases between. CDR3 sequence (DNA): TGTGCCAGCAGCGCGACGGACAGAACCTACGAGCAGTACTTC. It encodes CASSATDRTYEQYF.

The chain recombines TRBV6-1 with TRBJ2-5, with 10 bases lining up with TRBD2. CDR3 length: 14 residues. CDR1 is MNHNS and CDR2 is SASEGT in the germline V gene. Trimming cost V 6 bases and J 5 bases; bases outside gene matches: 6. CDR3 residues: CASRSGGAGETQYF. CDR3 in DNA: TGTGCCAGCAGAAGCGGGGGGGCCGGTGAGACCCAGTACTTC.

In its sample, this clone was seen a few times. The CDR3, as DNA: TGCGCCAGCAGCCTACAGGGGGCCAAAACTGAAGCTTTCTTT. Its translation is CASSLQGAKTEAFF. The chain links TRBV5-1 to TRBJ1-1, with 9 bases identical to TRBD1. With V trimmed by 4 bases and J by 5 bases, 6 bases remained unmatched. CDR3 length: 14 residues. The germline V gene has CDR1 SGHRS and CDR2 YFSETQ.

The J gene is TRBJ1-2, the V gene TRBV27; the D is unclear. Germline V gene data show CDR1 as MNHEY and CDR2 as SMNVEV (reference sequence). V lost 6 bases and J lost 4, with 9 bases in between. There are 12 residues in the CDR3. The CDR3 protein is CASRSRGYGYTF. The CDR3 DNA reads TGTGCCAGCAGGTCTCGCGGCTATGGCTACACCTTC.

The gene calls are TRBV25-1 and TRBJ1-1; D gene ambiguous. Trimming removed 2 bases at V and 0 bases at J, with 16 bases between. Germline V gene lookup returns CDR1 MGHDK and CDR2 SYGVNS. The CDR3 is 17 amino acids. CDR3 coding DNA: TGTGCCAGCAGTGAACACCGGGTGGGTAGCATGAACACTGAAGCTTTCTTT. This sequence encodes CASSEHRVGSMNTEAFF.

The chain is built from TRBV30 and TRBJ1-4, with TRBD1 matching 9 bases. The CDR3 totals 14 residues. J lost 8 bases, V lost 0 bases, and 4 bases had no gene match. Germline CDR1 reads GTSNPN; CDR2 reads SVGIG (reference sequence). CDR3 sequence reads: CAWSVQGAWEKLFF. CDR3 nucleotide sequence: TGTGCCTGGAGTGTACAGGGGGCATGGGAAAAACTGTTTTTT.

The rearrangement uses TRBV4-1 and TRBJ2-7; 7 bases match TRBD1. The CDR3 has 14 amino acids. The V gene end was trimmed by 4 bases and the J gene end by 2 bases; junction bases not matched to a gene: 5. CDR1 MGHRA and CDR2 YSYEKL come from the germline V gene. The CDR3 DNA sequence: TGCGCCAGCAGCCTTGGGACAGCCACCTACGAGCAGTACTTC. Its translation is CASSLGTATYEQYF.

This chain uses TRBV15 with TRBJ2-1; D unresolved. V dropped 5 bases and J dropped 3 bases, with 17 bases sitting between them. The CDR3 runs 16 residues. The germline CDR1 and CDR2 sequences are LNHNV and YYDKDF (reference sequence). CDR3 nucleotide sequence: TGTGCCACCAGCTCTGACCTTTCAGGCGTCTACAATGAGCAGTTCTTC. Translation gives CATSSDLSGVYNEQFF.

This sequence joins TRBV2 and TRBJ1-1; D remains ambiguous. The V gene's germline CDR1 is SNHLY and CDR2 FYNNEI. The length of the CDR3 is 13 residues. Trimming left V 6 bases short and J 1 base short, with 9 bases between. The CDR3 sequence is CASSVTPNTEAFF. Here the CDR3 DNA reads TGTGCCAGCAGCGTGACACCGAACACTGAAGCTTTCTTT.

The genes are TRBV2 and TRBJ1-1, with TRBD1 matching 7 bases. From germline, CDR1 is SNHLY and CDR2 FYNNEI. J lost 4 bases, V lost 7 bases, and 3 bases had no gene match. This CDR3 is 12 amino acids long. The CDR3 loop reads CASTRQGTEAFF. As DNA, the CDR3 is TGTGCCAGCACGAGACAGGGCACTGAAGCTTTCTTT.

The J gene is TRBJ1-2, the V gene TRBV5-6, with 9 nucleotides matching TRBD1. The CDR3 spans 14 residues. V trimming: 2 bases; J trimming: 4 bases; junction bases outside the gene matches: 3. CDR1 is SGHDT, CDR2 YYEEEE, per germline. CDR3 in DNA: TGTGCCAGCAGCTTTCGGGACAGGGTCTATGGCTACACCTTC. Translated, it gives CASSFRDRVYGYTF.

The chain is built from TRBV29-1 and TRBJ1-6, with 9 bases that match TRBD1. The CDR3 spans 14 residues. Germline V lookup: CDR1 SQVTM, CDR2 ANQGSEA. J lost 7 bases, V lost 7 bases, and 8 bases had no gene match. In DNA form, the CDR3 reads TGCAGCGGGCAGGACAGGGGTGAGAATTCACCCCTCCACTTT. Protein sequence: CSGQDRGENSPLHF.

This clone was observed once. This chain connects TRBV2 to TRBJ1-6; D is undetermined. The ends were cut back, 0 bases at V and 7 bases at J, with 7 bases in the middle. This CDR3 has 14 residues. In germline, CDR1 is SNHLY, CDR2 FYNNEI. CDR3 in amino acids: CASSEARGNSPLHF. The CDR3 nucleotides read TGTGCCAGCAGTGAAGCGCGAGGAAATTCACCCCTCCACTTT.

The chain carries TRBV4-2 and TRBJ2-2, with a possible D match to TRBD1 (6 bases). This CDR3 comprises 16 residues. V was shortened by 6 bases and J by 3 bases, with 17 bases between the two germline ends. CDR1 and CDR2 from the germline V gene are LGHNA and YNFKEQ. The CDR3 nucleotides are TGTGCCAGCAGTTCCGTAGGGGGAAACGACACCGGGGAGCTGTTTTTT. It yields the protein CASSSVGGNDTGELFF.

This sequence joins TRBV7-2 and TRBJ2-3, with 8 positions matching TRBD2. The CDR3 spans 15 residues. Germline CDR1 reads SGHTA; CDR2 reads FQGNSA. Trimming took 1 base from V and 1 from J; bases not matched to a gene: 1. This CDR3 reads CASSLDSGGTDTQYF. CDR3 DNA sequence: TGTGCCAGCAGCTTAGATAGCGGGGGCACAGATACGCAGTATTTT.

The rearrangement joins TRBV5-6 to TRBJ2-7; TRBD2 agrees at 7 bases. The CDR3 has 16 amino acids. V gave up 0 bases and J gave up 2 bases; unmatched junction bases: 8. Germline loops: CDR1 SGHDT, CDR2 YYEEEE. The CDR3 nucleotides are TGTGCCAGCAGCTTGGGGGAGGGGAGGAAGGCCTACGAGCAGTACTTC. Translated, it gives CASSLGEGRKAYEQYF.

This chain joins TRBV6-1 and TRBJ1-4, with D tentatively TRBD1 (6 bases). Germline CDR1 MNHNS, CDR2 SASEGT. The CDR3 loop spans 15 amino acids. Trimming removed 4 bases at V and 0 bases at J, with 9 bases between. Written as DNA, the CDR3 is TGTGCCAGCAGTGGTAGGACAGCAACTAATGAAAAACTGTTTTTT. Protein product: CASSGRTATNEKLFF.

V gene TRBV2 combines with J gene TRBJ1-6; D is unresolved. This CDR3 contains 13 residues. The V end was cut by 8 bases, the J end by 6 bases, with 11 bases between. Germline assignment: CDR1 SNHLY and CDR2 FYNNEI. CDR3 region: CASCRVPNSPLHF. CDR3 in DNA: TGTGCCAGCTGCCGGGTCCCTAATTCACCCCTCCACTTT.

The CDR3 nucleotides are TGTGCCTGGAGTAAGGGGACTAGCGGGGAAGAGACCCAGTACTTC. This translates into CAWSKGTSGEETQYF. This chain links TRBV30 with TRBJ2-5; 13 bases agree with TRBD2. This CDR3 region has 15 residues. The ends lost 2 bases at V and 3 bases at J; junction bases unmatched: 3. Looked up from germline, CDR1 is GTSNPN and CDR2 is SVGIG (reference sequence).

This clone has just one count. The chain uses TRBV19 and TRBJ2-5; 8 bases line up with TRBD1. This CDR3 comprises 14 residues. V trimming: 5 bases; J trimming: 5 bases; junction bases outside the gene matches: 7. CDR1 is LNHDA and CDR2 is SQIVND in the germline V gene (reference sequence). The CDR3 spells CASSFQGAWETQYF. The DNA for the CDR3 is TGTGCCAGTAGTTTCCAGGGGGCTTGGGAGACCCAGTACTTC.